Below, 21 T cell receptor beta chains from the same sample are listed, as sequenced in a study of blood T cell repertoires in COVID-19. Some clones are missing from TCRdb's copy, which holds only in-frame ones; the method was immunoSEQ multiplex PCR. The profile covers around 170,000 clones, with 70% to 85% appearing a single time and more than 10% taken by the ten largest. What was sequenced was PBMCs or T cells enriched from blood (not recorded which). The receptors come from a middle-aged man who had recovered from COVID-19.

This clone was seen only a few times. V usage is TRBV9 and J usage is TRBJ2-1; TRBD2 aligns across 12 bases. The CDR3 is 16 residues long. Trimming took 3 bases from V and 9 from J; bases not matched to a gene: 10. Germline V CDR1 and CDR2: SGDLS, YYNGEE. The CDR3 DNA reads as TGTGCCAGCAGCGCCCCCGGGACTAGCGGGTTAGGTGAGCAGTTCTTC. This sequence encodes CASSAPGTSGLGEQFF.

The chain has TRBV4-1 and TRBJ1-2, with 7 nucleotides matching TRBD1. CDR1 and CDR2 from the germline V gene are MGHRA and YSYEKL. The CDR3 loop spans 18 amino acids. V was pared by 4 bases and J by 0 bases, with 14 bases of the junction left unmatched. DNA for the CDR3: TGCGCCAGCAGCCCATCCCAGGACAAGGGGGCCTCTAACTATGGCTACACCTTC. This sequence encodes CASSPSQDKGASNYGYTF.

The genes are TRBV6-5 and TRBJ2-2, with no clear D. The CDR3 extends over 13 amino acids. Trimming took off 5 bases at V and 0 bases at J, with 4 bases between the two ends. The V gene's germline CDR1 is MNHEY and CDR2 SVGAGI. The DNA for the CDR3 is TGTGCCAGCAGTCCTCCGAACACCGGGGAGCTGTTTTTT. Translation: CASSPPNTGELFF.

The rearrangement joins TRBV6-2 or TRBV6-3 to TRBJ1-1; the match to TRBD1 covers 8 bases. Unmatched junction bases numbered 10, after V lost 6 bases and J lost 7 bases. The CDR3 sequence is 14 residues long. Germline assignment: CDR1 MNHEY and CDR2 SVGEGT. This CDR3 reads CASSQYGTGREAFF. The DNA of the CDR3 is TGTGCCAGCAGCCAATACGGGACAGGCCGTGAAGCTTTCTTT.

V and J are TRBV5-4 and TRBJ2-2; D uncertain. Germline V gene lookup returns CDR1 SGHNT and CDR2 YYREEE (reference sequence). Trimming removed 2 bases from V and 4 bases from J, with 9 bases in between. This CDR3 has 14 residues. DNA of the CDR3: TGTGCCAGCAGCTTAGCGCCCGGCACCGGGGAGCTGTTTTTT. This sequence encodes CASSLAPGTGELFF.

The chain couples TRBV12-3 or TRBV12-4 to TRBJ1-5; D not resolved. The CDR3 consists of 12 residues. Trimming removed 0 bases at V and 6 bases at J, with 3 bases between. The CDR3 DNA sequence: TGTGCCAGCAGTTTAGCCGGTCAGCCCCAGCATTTT. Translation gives CASSLAGQPQHF.

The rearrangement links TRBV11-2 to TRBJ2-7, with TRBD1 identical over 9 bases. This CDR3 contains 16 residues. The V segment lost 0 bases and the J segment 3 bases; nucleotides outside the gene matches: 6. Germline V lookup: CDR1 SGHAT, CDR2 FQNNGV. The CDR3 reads CASSLDPGTGNYEQYF. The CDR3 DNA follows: TGTGCCAGCAGCTTAGATCCGGGGACAGGGAACTACGAGCAGTACTTC. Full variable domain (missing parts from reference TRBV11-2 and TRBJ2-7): EAGVAQSPRYKIIEKRQSVAFWCNPISGHATLYWYQQILGQGPKLLIQFQNNGVVDDSQLPKDRFSAERLKGVDSTLKIQPAKLEDSAVYLCASSLDPGTGNYEQYFGPGTRLTVT.

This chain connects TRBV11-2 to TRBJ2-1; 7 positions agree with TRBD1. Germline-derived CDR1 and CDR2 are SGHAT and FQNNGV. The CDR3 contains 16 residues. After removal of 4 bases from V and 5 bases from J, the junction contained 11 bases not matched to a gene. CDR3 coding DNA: TGTGCCAGCAGCTCCGCCCAACCGGGACAGAACAATGAGCAGTTCTTC. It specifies CASSSAQPGQNNEQFF.

The CDR3 reads CASSSGTSPPDEQFF. The CDR3 DNA sequence: TGTGCCAGCAGCTCCGGGACTAGCCCCCCAGATGAGCAGTTCTTC. The rearrangement links TRBV7-9 to TRBJ2-1; 9 bases map to TRBD2. This CDR3 region has 15 residues. Germline CDR1 is SEHNR and CDR2 is FQNEAQ (reference sequence). V lost 4 bases, J lost 8 bases, and 9 bases stayed unmatched.

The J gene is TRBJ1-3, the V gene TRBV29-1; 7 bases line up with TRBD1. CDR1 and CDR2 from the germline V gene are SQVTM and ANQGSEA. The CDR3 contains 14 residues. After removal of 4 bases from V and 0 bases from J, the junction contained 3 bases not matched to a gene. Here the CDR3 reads CSVGGQDSGNTIYF. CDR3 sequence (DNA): TGCAGCGTTGGAGGACAGGACTCTGGAAACACCATATATTTT.

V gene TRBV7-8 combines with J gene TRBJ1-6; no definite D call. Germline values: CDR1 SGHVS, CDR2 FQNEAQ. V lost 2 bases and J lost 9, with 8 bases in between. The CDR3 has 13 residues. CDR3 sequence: CASSLKEFSPLHF. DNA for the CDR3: TGTGCCAGCAGCTTAAAAGAGTTTTCACCCCTCCACTTT.

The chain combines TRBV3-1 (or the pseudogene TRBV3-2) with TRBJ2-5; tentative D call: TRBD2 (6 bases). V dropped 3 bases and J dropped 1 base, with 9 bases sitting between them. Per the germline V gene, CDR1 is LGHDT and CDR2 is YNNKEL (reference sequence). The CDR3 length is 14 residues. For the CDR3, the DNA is TGTGCCAGCAGCCATGGCGGGACCCAAGAGACCCAGTACTTC. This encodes CASSHGGTQETQYF.

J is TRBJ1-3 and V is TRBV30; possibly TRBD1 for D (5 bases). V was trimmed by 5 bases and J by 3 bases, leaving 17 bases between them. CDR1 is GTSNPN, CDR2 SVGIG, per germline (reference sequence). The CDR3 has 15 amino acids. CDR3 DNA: TGTGCCTGGCAGGGCACCTTCGCCCTTGGAAACACCATATATTTT. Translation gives CAWQGTFALGNTIYF. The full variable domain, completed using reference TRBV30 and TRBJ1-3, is SQTIHQWPATLVQPVGSPLSLECTVEGTSNPNLYWYRQAAGRGLQLLFYSVGIGQISSEVPQNLSASRPQDRQFILSSKKLLLSDSGFYLCAWQGTFALGNTIYFGEGSWLTVV.

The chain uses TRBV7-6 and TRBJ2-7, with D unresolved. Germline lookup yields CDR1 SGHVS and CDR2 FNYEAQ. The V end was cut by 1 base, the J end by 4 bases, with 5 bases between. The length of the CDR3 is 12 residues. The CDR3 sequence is CASSLVQYEQYF. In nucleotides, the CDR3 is TGTGCCAGCAGCTTAGTTCAGTACGAGCAGTACTTC.

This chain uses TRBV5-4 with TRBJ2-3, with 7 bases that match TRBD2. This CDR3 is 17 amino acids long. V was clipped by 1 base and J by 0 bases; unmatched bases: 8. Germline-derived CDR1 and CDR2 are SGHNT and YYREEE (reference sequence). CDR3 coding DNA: TGTGCCAGCAGCTTGAGGAGAGAGCGGGGTAGCACAGATACGCAGTATTTT. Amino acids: CASSLRRERGSTDTQYF.

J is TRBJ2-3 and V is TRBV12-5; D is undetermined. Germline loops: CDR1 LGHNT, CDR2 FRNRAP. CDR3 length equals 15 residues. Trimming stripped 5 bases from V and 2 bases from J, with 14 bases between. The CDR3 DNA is TGTGCTAGTGGTCCTGGTCTCAGATACACAGATACGCAGTATTTT. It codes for CASGPGLRYTDTQYF. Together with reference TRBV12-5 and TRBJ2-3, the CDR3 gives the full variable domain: DARVTQTPRHKVTEMGQEVTMRCQPILGHNTVFWYRQTMMQGLELLAYFRNRAPLDDSGMPKDRFSAEMPDATLATLKIQPSEPRDSAVYFCASGPGLRYTDTQYFGPGTRLTVL.

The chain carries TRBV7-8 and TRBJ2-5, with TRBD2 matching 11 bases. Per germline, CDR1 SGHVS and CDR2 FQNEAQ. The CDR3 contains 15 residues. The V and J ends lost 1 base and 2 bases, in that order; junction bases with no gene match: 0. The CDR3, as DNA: TGTGCCAGCAGCTTAGTAGCGGGGGGGCAAGAGACCCAGTACTTC. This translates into CASSLVAGGQETQYF.

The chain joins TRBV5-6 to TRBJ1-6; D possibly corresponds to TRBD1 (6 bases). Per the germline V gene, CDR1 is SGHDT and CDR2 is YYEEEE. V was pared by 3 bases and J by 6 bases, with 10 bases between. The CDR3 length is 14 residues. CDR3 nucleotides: TGTGCCAGCAGCTGGGGACAACCTAATTCACCCCTCCACTTT. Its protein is CASSWGQPNSPLHF.

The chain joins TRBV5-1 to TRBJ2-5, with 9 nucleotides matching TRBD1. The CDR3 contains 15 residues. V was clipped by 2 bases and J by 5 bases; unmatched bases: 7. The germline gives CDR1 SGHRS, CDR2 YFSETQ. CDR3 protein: CASSLEGQGVETQYF. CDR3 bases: TGCGCCAGCAGCTTAGAGGGACAGGGCGTCGAGACCCAGTACTTC.

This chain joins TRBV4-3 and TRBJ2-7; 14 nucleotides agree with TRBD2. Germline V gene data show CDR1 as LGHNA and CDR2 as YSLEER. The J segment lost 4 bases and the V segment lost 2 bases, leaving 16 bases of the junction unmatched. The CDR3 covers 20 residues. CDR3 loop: CASSQSLTSGGARRVYEQYF. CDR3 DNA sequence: TGCGCCAGCAGCCAATCCCTGACTAGCGGGGGGGCTAGGCGTGTGTACGAGCAGTACTTC.

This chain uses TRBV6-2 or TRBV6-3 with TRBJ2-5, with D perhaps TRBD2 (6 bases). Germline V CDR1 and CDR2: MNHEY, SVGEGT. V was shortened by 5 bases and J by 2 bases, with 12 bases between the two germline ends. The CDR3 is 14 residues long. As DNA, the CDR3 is TGTGCCAGCAGTCCCCTGGGACTGCAAGAGACCCAGTACTTC. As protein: CASSPLGLQETQYF.